The rows below give T cell receptor beta chains drawn from one sample of a study of identical twins. TCRdb re-derived calls from the 5' RACE reads in MiXCR, one entry per CDR3 protein. This table has 1.5 million or so distinct CDR3 sequences, around 33% appearing once. The material sequenced was cord blood. The receptors were gathered from a newborn girl in good health. Each CDR3 is given with its conserved first and last residue. The D gene is left open where the match is weak. Where a row states a size, it is once, few, many or the class of an expanded clone; other rows omit it.

d_call j_call v_call clone_size cdr3_nt cdr3_aa
- TRBJ2-3 TRBV28 - TGTGCCAGCAGTTTATCTCTGGGTGCGCAGTATTTT CASSLSLGAQYF
- TRBJ1-2 TRBV5-5 few TGTGCCAGCAGCCACCCACGTACTAACTATGGCTACACCTTC CASSHPRTNYGYTF
- TRBJ1-1 TRBV18 - TGTGCCAGCTCACGAGGAACTGGCAGTGGGATGAACACTGAAGCTTTCTTT CASSRGTGSGMNTEAFF
- TRBJ1-1 TRBV5-1 few TGCGCCAGCAGCTTGGTGGTCTCAACGAACACTGAAGCTTTCTTT CASSLVVSTNTEAFF
- TRBJ2-3 TRBV3-1 - TGTGCCAGCAGCCCAAGCTCCGCTTCCCTCTATGGGCAGTATTTT CASSPSSASLYGQYF
- TRBJ1-5 TRBV4-2 few TGTGCCAGCACTTTCTCGGCAGGCAATCAGCCCCAGCATTTT CASTFSAGNQPQHF
- TRBJ2-7 TRBV12-3/TRBV12-4 many TGTGCCAGCAGTTCAAGACAGGTCTACGAGCAGTACTTC CASSSRQVYEQYF
- TRBJ2-1 TRBV20-1 - TGCAGTGCTAGAGATCTGACGGGGGACAATGAGCAGTTCTTC CSARDLTGDNEQFF
TRBD2 TRBJ2-1 TRBV24-1 - TGTGCCACCAGTCCCGGGACTAGGCCTGAGCAGTTCTTC CATSPGTRPEQFF
- TRBJ2-5 TRBV24-1 few TGTGCCACCAGTGATTCCCAGCTCGGGCAGGAGACCCAGTACTTC CATSDSQLGQETQYF
- TRBJ1-2 TRBV20-1 few TGCACTGACTGGGTAGACTATGGCTACACCTTC CTDWVDYGYTF
TRBD2 TRBJ2-5 TRBV2 - TGTGCCATCAAGAGACTAGCGGGGGGAGGTGAGCAGTACTTC CAIKRLAGGGEQYF
TRBD1 TRBJ2-1 TRBV20-1 many TGCAGTGCTAGGACAGGGAACTCCTACAATGAGCAGTTCTTC CSARTGNSYNEQFF
TRBD2 TRBJ2-4 TRBV14 few TGTGCCAGCAGCCAAGAGCTAGCGGGAGGCCGAAAAGCCAAAAACATTCAGTACTTC CASSQELAGGRKAKNIQYF
TRBD2 TRBJ2-3 TRBV20-1 - TGCAGTGCTACCTTTAAAGGACTAGCGGGGGGGAGCACAGATACGCAGTATTTT CSATFKGLAGGSTDTQYF
- TRBJ2-5 TRBV5-1 - TGCGCCAGCAGCTTGGAACGGATCCAAGAGACCCAGTACTTC CASSLERIQETQYF
- TRBJ2-5 TRBV25-1 - TGTGCCAGCAGTGGCAGGTGGGAGACCCAGTACTTC CASSGRWETQYF
- TRBJ1-4 TRBV7-2 - TGTGCCAGCAGCTCCAGCCGGACAGACCGAAATGAAAAACTGTTTTTT CASSSSRTDRNEKLFF
TRBD2 TRBJ2-1 TRBV20-1 few TGCAGTGCTAGAGAAGATCGAAGCGGGAGGGACAATGAGCAGTTCTTC CSAREDRSGRDNEQFF
- TRBJ1-1 TRBV7-8 - TGTGCCAGCAGCTCCGGTCCTTCTGAAACTTTCTTT CASSSGPSETFF
TRBD2 TRBJ2-3 TRBV5-5 - TGTGCCAGCAGCTTCGGGACTAGCGGGACCACAGATACGCAGTATTTT CASSFGTSGTTDTQYF
TRBD2 TRBJ2-7 TRBV20-1 - TGCAGTGCTATTGGGACTAGCGGACTCTCGAGCTCCTACGAGCAGTACTTC CSAIGTSGLSSSYEQYF
- TRBJ2-3 TRBV4-1 few TGCGCCAGCAGCCAAGGTTCGGGCAGCCCCGCAGATACGCAGTATTTT CASSQGSGSPADTQYF
TRBD1 TRBJ2-1 TRBV6-6 - TGTGCCAGCCGACAGGGGCTAGTCGGTGAGCAGTTCTTC CASRQGLVGEQFF
- TRBJ2-7 TRBV27 few TGTGCCAGCAGTTTCATTGGGCAGGGGATGGAGGAGCAGTACTTC CASSFIGQGMEEQYF
TRBD1 TRBJ1-2 TRBV4-2 few TGTGCCAGCAGCCAAGGCCCCCGAGGGGGCGACGGCTACACCTTC CASSQGPRGGDGYTF
- TRBJ2-1 TRBV6-5 - TGTGCCAGCAGCTACAGTTGGTCCTACAATGAGCAGTTCTTC CASSYSWSYNEQFF
TRBD1 TRBJ2-7 TRBV6-6 many TGTGCCAGCAGTCACGACAGGGTAGGGGTCTACGAGCAGTACTTC CASSHDRVGVYEQYF